This entry lists 20 T cell receptor beta chains sequenced from one sample in a study of blood T cell repertoires in COVID-19. Assay: immunoSEQ multiplex PCR; the TCRdb copy retains only in-frame clones and omits some. This table has 110,000 or so clones, more than 80% appearing once. Input material: peripheral blood. These receptors all stem from a woman aged 45-59 years with acute or convalescent COVID-19.

Here the CDR3 reads CAISEGDRYNSPLHF. CDR3 bases: TGTGCCATCAGTGAGGGGGACAGGTATAATTCACCCCTCCACTTT. The chain joins TRBV10-3 to TRBJ1-6, with 8 nucleotides matching TRBD1. The CDR3 runs to 15 residues. Germline V gene sequence: CDR1 ENHRY, CDR2 SYGVKD. With 2 bases clipped from V and 4 bases from J, the junction kept 1 base outside the gene matches.

V is TRBV5-8 and J is TRBJ1-6, with 7 bases identical to TRBD1. V was clipped by 0 bases and J by 7 bases; unmatched bases: 10. The CDR3 length is 17 residues. Germline V gene data show CDR1 as SGHTS and CDR2 as YDEGEE. The CDR3 reads CASSLEGTATWNSPLHF. CDR3 in DNA: TGTGCCAGCAGCTTGGAAGGGACAGCCACTTGGAATTCACCCCTCCACTTT.

V gene TRBV19 combines with J gene TRBJ1-1; 7 nucleotides match TRBD1. The CDR3 spans 16 residues. The J segment lost 0 bases and the V segment lost 6 bases, leaving 10 bases of the junction unmatched. The V gene's germline CDR1 is LNHDA and CDR2 SQIVND (reference sequence). CDR3 sequence reads: CASRFPGQPMNTEAFF. As DNA, the CDR3 is TGTGCCAGTAGGTTCCCGGGACAGCCAATGAACACTGAAGCTTTCTTT. The variable domain in full, completed from reference TRBV19 and TRBJ1-1, reads DGGITQSPKYLFRKEGQNVTLSCEQNLNHDAMYWYRQDPGQGLRLIYYSQIVNDFQKGDIAEGYSVSREKKESFPLTVTSAQKNPTAFYLCASRFPGQPMNTEAFFGQGTRLTVV.

V is TRBV10-3 and J is TRBJ2-1; TRBD2 aligns across 10 bases. CDR1 ENHRY and CDR2 SYGVKD come from the germline V gene. V dropped 6 bases and J dropped 4; count of bases not matched to a gene: 15. The CDR3 runs to 18 residues. CDR3 coding DNA: TGTGCCATCAGAGCGAGCGGGGGGGCCGACGTCTTTTACAATGAGCAGTTCTTC. This gives the protein CAIRASGGADVFYNEQFF.

The chain combines TRBV20-1 with TRBJ2-1; 7 nucleotides match TRBD1. The CDR3 runs to 11 residues. CDR1 and CDR2 from the germline V gene are DFQATT and SNEGSKA (reference sequence). Trimming took 3 bases from V and 9 from J; bases not matched to a gene: 2. The CDR3 sequence: CSASYRGEQFF. The DNA of the CDR3 is TGCAGTGCTAGCTACAGGGGTGAGCAGTTCTTC.

This chain connects TRBV7-9 to TRBJ1-3; the D is unclear. Germline V gives CDR1 SEHNR, CDR2 FQNEAQ (reference sequence). V gave up 6 bases and J gave up 4 bases, with 13 bases separating them. This CDR3 spans 14 amino acids. The CDR3 reads CASRPPGSGNTIYF. CDR3 DNA: TGTGCCAGCAGACCTCCGGGGTCAGGAAACACCATATATTTT.

V usage is TRBV5-1 and J usage is TRBJ2-3, with TRBD1 matching 12 bases. CDR1 is SGHRS and CDR2 is YFSETQ in the germline V gene. There are 20 residues in the CDR3. Losses at the gene ends were 5 bases for V and 2 bases for J; bases not matched to a gene: 18. CDR3 residues: CASRSNRDRGLKRYTDTQYF. DNA for the CDR3: TGCGCCAGCAGGTCAAACCGGGACAGGGGGCTAAAAAGGTACACAGATACGCAGTATTTT.

This clone appeared a single time. This chain connects TRBV19 to TRBJ1-1; the match to TRBD1 covers 8 bases. Trimming removed 9 bases from V and 6 bases from J; junction bases left unmatched: 9. This CDR3 is 13 amino acids long. The V gene's germline CDR1 is LNHDA and CDR2 SQIVND (reference sequence). The CDR3 loop is CASRTGTGSEAFF. In DNA form, the CDR3 reads TGTGCCAGCCGAACCGGGACAGGCTCTGAAGCTTTCTTT. Full variable domain (remainder filled in from reference TRBV19 and TRBJ1-1): DGGITQSPKYLFRKEGQNVTLSCEQNLNHDAMYWYRQDPGQGLRLIYYSQIVNDFQKGDIAEGYSVSREKKESFPLTVTSAQKNPTAFYLCASRTGTGSEAFFGQGTRLTVV.

The chain recombines TRBV24-1 with TRBJ1-2, with TRBD1 matching over 10 bases. Germline V CDR1 and CDR2: KGHDR, SFDVKD. Losses at the gene ends were 4 bases for V and 4 bases for J; bases not matched to a gene: 14. The CDR3 runs to 18 residues. The CDR3 coding sequence is TGTGCCACCAGTGACTCCTCCTTGACAGGGGGCGGTAGCTATGGCTACACCTTC. Its translation: CATSDSSLTGGGSYGYTF.

The rearrangement joins TRBV7-9 to TRBJ1-2, with 9 bases that match TRBD1. The CDR3 is 14 amino acids. The junction had 11 bases not matched to a gene; V was cut back by 7 bases and J by 8 bases. The V gene's germline CDR1 is SEHNR and CDR2 FQNEAQ (reference sequence). Written as DNA, the CDR3 is TGTGCCAGCAACCCGGGACAGGGTAGGACGGGCTACACCTTC. It translates to CASNPGQGRTGYTF.

The chain is built from TRBV5-6 and TRBJ1-2; D possibly corresponds to TRBD1 (6 bases). CDR1 SGHDT and CDR2 YYEEEE come from the germline V gene. The CDR3 is 15 residues long. Trimming took off 2 bases at V and 0 bases at J, with 11 bases between the two ends. The CDR3 coding sequence is TGTGCCAGCAGCTTACAGGGTCGGCCTAACTATGGCTACACCTTC. It translates to CASSLQGRPNYGYTF. The entire variable domain, with the rest obtained from reference TRBV5-6 and TRBJ1-2, is as follows: DAGVTQSPTHLIKTRGQQVTLRCSPKSGHDTVSWYQQALGQGPQFIFQYYEEEERQRGNFPDRFSGHQFPNYSSELNVNALLLGDSALYLCASSLQGRPNYGYTFGSGTRLTVV.

The chain combines TRBV4-2 with TRBJ2-7; the match to TRBD2 covers 12 bases. The CDR3 is 18 residues long. The V and J ends lost 1 base and 6 bases, in that order; junction bases with no gene match: 13. The germline CDR1 and CDR2 sequences are LGHNA and YNFKEQ. The CDR3 protein is CASSQASGRALPPGEQYF. CDR3 coding DNA: TGTGCCAGCAGCCAAGCTAGCGGGAGGGCCCTTCCCCCTGGCGAGCAGTACTTC.

This rearrangement joins TRBV11-2 to TRBJ2-7; TRBD1 matches 8 bases. Trimming cost V 5 bases and J 5 bases; bases outside gene matches: 14. CDR1 is SGHAT, CDR2 FQNNGV, per germline. This CDR3 spans 16 amino acids. The CDR3 sequence: CASSIRFRGRGDEQYF. The CDR3 nucleotides read TGTGCCAGCAGCATACGGTTCAGGGGGCGAGGTGACGAGCAGTACTTC.

The chain has TRBV6-2 or TRBV6-3 and TRBJ2-7; D is possibly TRBD1 (5 bases). Germline CDR1 reads MNHEY; CDR2 reads SVGEGT. The CDR3 has 12 residues. The V gene lost 6 bases and the J gene lost 4 bases, with 10 bases spanning the gap. The CDR3 region is CASSVQGYEQYF. CDR3 nucleotide sequence: TGTGCCAGCAGCGTTCAGGGATACGAGCAGTACTTC.

The J gene is TRBJ1-2, the V gene TRBV7-2; D is ambiguous. CDR1 SGHTA and CDR2 FQGNSA come from the germline V gene. The V end was cut by 5 bases, the J end by 2 bases, with 12 bases between. There are 14 residues in the CDR3. CDR3 amino acids: CASSIARENYGYTF. CDR3 coding DNA: TGTGCCAGCAGCATCGCTAGGGAGAACTATGGCTACACCTTC.

This sequence joins TRBV7-2 and TRBJ2-5, with a possible D match to TRBD1 (6 bases). In germline, CDR1 is SGHTA, CDR2 FQGNSA. This CDR3 is 15 amino acids long. V was trimmed by 1 base and J by 2 bases, leaving 11 bases between them. CDR3 DNA sequence: TGTGCCAGCAGCTTAGGAAAACAGGGACAAGAGACCCAGTACTTC. This sequence encodes CASSLGKQGQETQYF.

This chain uses TRBV2 with TRBJ2-7; TRBD2 matches 8 bases. The V gene end was trimmed by 4 bases and the J gene end by 2 bases; junction bases not matched to a gene: 4. The CDR3 has 14 amino acids. Germline CDR1 and CDR2: SNHLY and FYNNEI. CDR3 sequence: CASSVRTSTYEQYF. DNA of the CDR3: TGTGCCAGCAGTGTTAGGACTAGCACCTACGAGCAGTACTTC. The full variable domain, its missing parts supplied by reference TRBV2 and TRBJ2-7, is EPEVTQTPSHQVTQMGQEVILRCVPISNHLYFYWYRQILGQKVEFLVSFYNNEISEKSEIFDDQFSVERPDGSNFTLKIRSTKLEDSAMYFCASSVRTSTYEQYFGPGTRLTVT.

As DNA, the CDR3 is TGTGCCAGCAAGGTACAGGAAAATTCACCCCTCCACTTT. Translated, it gives CASKVQENSPLHF. The rearrangement uses TRBV6-5 and TRBJ1-6; possibly TRBD1 for D (5 bases). Germline assignment: CDR1 MNHEY and CDR2 SVGAGI. The CDR3 consists of 13 residues. Trimming shortened V by 7 bases and J by 7 bases, and 11 bases separated the two germline ends.

V is TRBV30 and J is TRBJ1-4; TRBD1 agrees at 7 bases. The trim removed 4 bases at V and 5 bases at J, leaving 7 bases unmatched. Germline-derived CDR1 and CDR2 are GTSNPN and SVGIG (reference sequence). CDR3 length: 14 amino acids. Written as DNA, the CDR3 is TGTGCCTGGAATACAGGGGCTGGAAATGAAAAACTGTTTTTT. It is translated as CAWNTGAGNEKLFF.

V usage is TRBV6-5 and J usage is TRBJ2-7, with 10 nucleotides matching TRBD2. Germline V gene lookup returns CDR1 MNHEY and CDR2 SVGAGI. This CDR3 has 14 amino acids. J lost 4 bases, V lost 5 bases, and 5 bases had no gene match. This chain's CDR3 is CASSRSGGGYEQYF. CDR3 in DNA: TGTGCCAGCAGTCGAAGCGGGGGGGGGTACGAGCAGTACTTC.